The 2 T cell receptor beta chains below were found in one sample sequenced in a study of PD-1 blockade in classical Hodgkin lymphoma. TCRdb keeps only in-frame clones here, not all; method: immunoSEQ multiplex PCR. The sample records around 26,000 clones, more than 75% being singletons. Every one of the patients relapsed after autologous stem cell transplantation (brentuximab vedotin exposure was variable). Sequencing used peripheral blood mononuclear cells (PBMCs), obtained before the second cycle of nivolumab. The receptor source for this set is a human donor with classical Hodgkin lymphoma.

The V and J genes are TRBV9 and TRBJ1-1; D is unresolved. From germline, CDR1 is SGDLS and CDR2 YYNGEE. The CDR3 sequence is 13 residues long. Trimming removed 2 bases at V and 6 bases at J, with 11 bases between. The CDR3 here is CASSVTTWAEAFF. As DNA, the CDR3 is TGTGCCAGCAGCGTCACGACCTGGGCTGAAGCTTTCTTT.

The chain couples TRBV4-3 to TRBJ2-7; D gene unclear. Trimming shortened V by 1 base and J by 0 bases, and 10 bases separated the two germline ends. Per germline, CDR1 LGHNA and CDR2 YSLEER. This CDR3 spans 15 amino acids. CDR3 nucleotide sequence: TGCGCCAGCAGCCAAGCCCTCGGAAGCTCCTACGAGCAGTACTTC. It yields the protein CASSQALGSSYEQYF.